The rows below give T cell receptor beta chains drawn from one sample of a study of technical replicates of blood from a handful of donors. The assay was immunoSEQ multiplex PCR, and TCRdb's table has in-frame clones only and misses some. The sample holds around 54,000 clones, more than 95% seen once. The sample taken for sequencing was T cells isolated from PBMCs. These receptors all stem from a human donor in good health. CDR3s include the opening cysteine and the closing phenylalanine or tryptophan. D genes are given only for firm matches. For some rows the clone size is stated as once, few or many, or as a class when expanded; others skip it.

>TRBJ1-2|NA|TRBV19|NA
CASSIGDSFYGYTF
TGTGCCAGTAGTATAGGAGACAGTTTCTATGGCTACACCTTC
>TRBJ1-5|NA|TRBV6-6|NA
CASELRTGNQPQHF
TGTGCCAGCGAGCTTAGGACAGGCAATCAGCCCCAGCATTTT
>TRBJ1-1|NA|TRBV10-3|NA
CAISEVLNTEAFF
TGTGCCATCAGTGAGGTATTGAACACTGAAGCTTTCTTT
>TRBJ2-1|TRBD2|TRBV19|NA
CASSGLADEQFF
TGTGCCAGTAGCGGACTAGCGGATGAGCAGTTCTTC
>TRBJ2-3|NA|TRBV19|NA
CASSIDGPSDTQYF
TGTGCCAGTAGTATAGATGGGCCCTCAGATACGCAGTATTTT
>TRBJ2-7|NA|TRBV5-6|few
CASSPMGDEQYF
TGTGCCAGCAGTCCTATGGGAGACGAGCAGTACTTC
>TRBJ2-5|NA|TRBV5-4|NA
CASSLVQETQYF
TGTGCCAGCAGCTTGGTACAAGAGACCCAGTACTTC
>TRBJ2-3|TRBD1|TRBV9|NA
CASSVEGQGGTDTQYF
TGTGCCAGCAGCGTAGAGGGACAGGGTGGGACAGATACGCAGTATTTT
>TRBJ2-5|NA|TRBV10-3|NA
CAISESTRETQYF
TGTGCCATCAGTGAGTCTACGCGGGAGACCCAGTACTTC
>TRBJ1-5|NA|TRBV6-6|NA
CASSYYPGQTQHF
TGTGCCAGCAGTTACTACCCGGGACAAACTCAGCATTTT
>TRBJ2-7|TRBD2|TRBV5-6|NA
CASSLVREGQEEQYF
TGTGCCAGCAGCTTGGTTCGGGAGGGTCAGGAAGAGCAGTACTTC
>TRBJ2-2|NA|TRBV6-5|once
CASTPSVSTGELFF
TGTGCCAGCACCCCGTCAGTTTCCACCGGGGAGCTGTTTTTT
>TRBJ1-2|TRBD1|TRBV11-2|NA
CASSPPGQGWTYGYTF
TGTGCCAGCAGCCCCCCCGGACAGGGTTGGACCTATGGCTACACCTTC
>TRBJ1-5|NA|TRBV7-8|NA
CASSQDSRGKGPQHF
TGTGCCAGCAGCCAAGACTCTAGGGGGAAAGGGCCCCAGCATTTT
>TRBJ2-1|TRBD1|TRBV11-3|NA
CASSTRTGPYNEQFF
TGTGCCAGCAGCACTCGGACAGGGCCATACAATGAGCAGTTCTTC
>TRBJ1-1|NA|TRBV5-5|once
CASSFNIQGNTEAFF
TGTGCCAGCAGCTTTAATATACAGGGGAACACTGAAGCTTTCTTT
>TRBJ2-5|TRBD2|TRBV28|NA
CASSLLSSGRQETQYF
TGTGCCAGCAGTTTATTGTCCAGCGGGAGGCAAGAGACCCAGTACTTC
>TRBJ2-1|TRBD2|TRBV10-1|NA
CASSGGTKQFF
TGCGCCAGCAGTGGAGGGACTAAGCAGTTCTTC
>TRBJ1-2|NA|TRBV9|NA
CASSTRGGANYGYTF
TGTGCCAGCAGCACCCGAGGGGGGGCTAACTATGGCTACACCTTC
>TRBJ2-7|NA|TRBV6-1|NA
CVLYEQYF
TGTGTCCTGTACGAGCAGTACTTC
>TRBJ1-2|NA|TRBV10-3|NA
CAISDEAGASYGYTF
TGTGCCATCAGTGATGAGGCAGGGGCTTCTTATGGCTACACCTTC
>TRBJ2-3|NA|TRBV1|NA
CTSSPGGTQYF
TGCACCAGCAGCCCGGGAGGAACGCAGTATTTT
>TRBJ1-5|NA|TRBV28|NA
CASSRDKGNQPQHF
TGTGCCAGCAGTCGGGACAAGGGCAATCAGCCCCAGCATTTT
>TRBJ1-2|NA|TRBV7-9|NA
CASSLSSQAGGYTF
TGTGCCAGCAGCTTATCCAGTCAGGCAGGGGGCTACACCTTC
>TRBJ2-1|NA|TRBV14|NA
CASSAGSSYNEQFF
TGTGCCAGCAGTGCGGGAAGCTCCTACAATGAGCAGTTCTTC
>TRBJ2-2|TRBD1|TRBV19|NA
CASGQGAIGELFF
TGTGCCAGTGGACAGGGGGCCATCGGGGAGCTGTTTTTT
>TRBJ2-3|TRBD2|TRBV9|NA
CASSLAGVVADTQYF
TGTGCCAGCAGCCTAGCGGGTGTCGTTGCAGATACGCAGTATTTT
>TRBJ1-5|NA|TRBV9|NA
CASSVEGGGNQPQHF
TGTGCCAGCAGCGTAGAAGGGGGAGGCAATCAGCCCCAGCATTTT
>TRBJ1-2|NA|TRBV19|NA
CASSISGQIRGYTF
TGTGCCAGTAGTATATCGGGACAAATCCGTGGCTACACCTTC
>TRBJ1-2|TRBD1|TRBV30|once
CAWGTGAAGGYTF
TGTGCCTGGGGGACAGGGGCTGCCGGTGGCTACACCTTC
>TRBJ2-7|NA|TRBV6-1|NA
CASRQGGSNEQYF
TGTGCCAGCCGGCAGGGCGGTTCAAACGAGCAGTACTTC
>TRBJ1-1|NA|TRBV9|NA
CASSEAIFTEAFF
TGTGCCAGCAGCGAAGCAATCTTCACTGAAGCTTTCTTT
>TRBJ1-2|NA|TRBV5-6|NA
CASSPAPGNYGYTF
TGTGCCAGCAGCCCGGCACCAGGGAACTATGGCTACACCTTC
>TRBJ1-3|TRBD1|TRBV7-6|NA
CASSQDRYSGNTIYF
TGTGCCAGCAGCCAGGACAGGTACTCTGGAAACACCATATATTTT
>TRBJ2-2|TRBD2|TRBV13|once
CASSLPRLARAGELFF
TGTGCCAGCAGCCTACCAAGACTAGCGAGGGCCGGGGAGCTGTTTTTT
>TRBJ2-7|NA|TRBV5-1|NA
CASTTTGRSYEQYF
TGCGCCAGCACTACCACAGGGCGCTCCTACGAGCAGTACTTC
>TRBJ2-1|TRBD1|TRBV7-2|NA
CASSLARTGDYNEQFF
TGTGCCAGCAGCTTAGCTAGGACAGGAGACTACAATGAGCAGTTCTTC
>TRBJ2-1|TRBD2|TRBV6-5|NA
CASSQGLAGYNEQFF
TGTGCCAGCAGTCAGGGACTAGCGGGCTACAATGAGCAGTTCTTC
>TRBJ2-3|TRBD2|TRBV30|NA
CAWQLAGGQSDTQYF
TGTGCCTGGCAGCTAGCGGGAGGGCAATCAGATACGCAGTATTTT
>TRBJ2-7|TRBD2|TRBV5-4|NA
CASTTSGTRYEQYF
TGTGCCAGCACCACTAGCGGAACCCGATACGAGCAGTACTTC
>TRBJ1-1|NA|TRBV6-5|NA
CASSYWGGMGNTEAFF
TGTGCCAGCAGTTACTGGGGGGGGATGGGGAACACTGAAGCTTTCTTT
>TRBJ1-2|NA|TRBV10-3|NA
CAISESGARGYTF
TGTGCCATCAGTGAGTCAGGGGCGCGAGGCTACACCTTC
>TRBJ1-1|NA|TRBV28|NA
CASSTWNTEAFF
TGTGCCAGCAGTACTTGGAACACTGAAGCTTTCTTT
>TRBJ2-1|NA|TRBV28|NA
CAISGRAGYNEQFF
TGTGCCATCTCAGGCCGAGCTGGCTACAATGAGCAGTTCTTC
>TRBJ2-2|TRBD2|TRBV7-2|NA
CASSLFTSGITGELFF
TGTGCCAGCAGCTTATTTACTAGCGGGATCACCGGGGAGCTGTTTTTT
>TRBJ1-1|NA|TRBV5-1|NA
CASRSGNTEAFF
TGCGCCAGCAGGTCAGGGAACACTGAAGCTTTCTTT
>TRBJ1-5|TRBD1|TRBV5-4|NA
CASSSDRSGNQPQHF
TGTGCCAGCAGCTCGGACAGGTCTGGCAATCAGCCCCAGCATTTT
>TRBJ2-5|NA|TRBV29-1|once
CSALSTWEEGEQYF
TGCAGCGCTTTGAGTACCTGGGAAGAGGGGGAGCAGTACTTC
>TRBJ1-4|TRBD1|TRBV6-5|NA
CASRRGPNNEKLFF
TGTGCCAGCAGGAGGGGGCCAAATAATGAAAAACTGTTTTTT
>TRBJ2-3|TRBD1|TRBV5-1|NA
CASRGTGSTDTQYF
TGCGCCAGCAGGGGGACAGGGAGCACAGATACGCAGTATTTT
>TRBJ2-2|TRBD2|TRBV28|NA
CASRFGLGITGELFF
TGTGCCAGCAGATTCGGACTAGGCATCACCGGGGAGCTGTTTTTT
>TRBJ2-2|NA|TRBV28|NA
CALGAAVPNTGELFF
TGTGCCCTAGGGGCCGCGGTCCCTAACACCGGGGAGCTGTTTTTT
>TRBJ2-3|NA|TRBV28|NA
CASSLQVPSTDTQYF
TGTGCCAGCAGCCTACAGGTCCCTAGCACAGATACGCAGTATTTT
>TRBJ2-3|TRBD1|TRBV18|NA
CASSQTGAIPSYRRLSTDTQYF
TGTGCCAGCTCGCAAACAGGGGCGATACCGTCGTACCGAAGACTTAGCACAGATACGCAGTATTTT
>TRBJ2-7|TRBD2|TRBV29-1|NA
CSGTRGGDEQYF
TGCAGCGGGACTAGAGGTGGTGACGAGCAGTACTTC
>TRBJ1-2|NA|TRBV28|NA
CASSFWATYGYTF
TGTGCCAGCAGTTTTTGGGCAACCTATGGCTACACCTTC
>TRBJ1-4|NA|TRBV6-5|NA
CASSQGLATNEKLFF
TGTGCCAGCAGTCAGGGGCTTGCAACTAATGAAAAACTGTTTTTT
>TRBJ1-5|TRBD1|TRBV6-4|once
CASSQGASQPQHF
TGTGCCAGCAGCCAGGGGGCATCTCAGCCCCAGCATTTT
>TRBJ2-4|TRBD2|TRBV5-6|NA
CASSLAGGGGPFYIQYF
TGTGCCAGCAGCTTGGCGGGAGGGGGTGGACCCTTTTATATTCAGTACTTC